The present T cell receptor (beta chain) was sequenced within a study of CD4 T cells in relation to SARS-CoV-2 and coronaviruses. This clone was counted once. Its antigen remains unknown. Points from the study as a whole: According to naive versus memory sequencing, detected responses are memory recall, not newly primed. In around two thirds of donors, memory CD4+ clonotypes crossrecognized SARS-CoV-2 and at least one common cold coronavirus spike. Compared with monoreactive clones, crossreactive clones showed significantly weaker SARS-CoV-2 expansion.

Repertoires were generated with immunoSEQ multiplex PCR, while TCRdb's copy carries only in-frame clones and drops some. The sample yields around 69,000 clones, less than 95% seen once. The CDR3 loop spans 13 amino acids. Trimming removed 0 bases from V and 9 bases from J, with 6 bases in between. The germline CDR1 and CDR2 sequences are MGHRA and YSYEKL. The unexposed donors gave CD4+ T cells in 2011-2018, prior to COVID-19. The sequence came from a human donor in good health. What was sequenced was naive CD4+ T cells from PBMCs. Subset noted: naive CD4+ T cells isolated by negative enrichment. The chain recombines TRBV4-1 with TRBJ1-6; D unresolved. The chain's CDR3 is CASSQEGASPLHF. CDR3 coding DNA: TGCGCCAGCAGCCAAGAGGGCGCTTCACCCCTCCACTTT.